The 23 T cell receptor beta chains listed next were all sequenced from one sample in a study of cytomegalovirus exposure and HLA in healthy donors. The table came from immunoSEQ multiplex PCR; TCRdb's copy has only in-frame clones and leaves some out. The sample contains around 120,000 clones, approximately 90% of which appear only once. The sample comprised PBMCs. The source is a man aged 18 to 35 in good health and CMV-seronegative.

The chain joins TRBV19 to TRBJ1-4, with D possibly matching TRBD1 (5 bases). The CDR3 has 14 amino acids. Germline V gene lookup returns CDR1 LNHDA and CDR2 SQIVND (reference sequence). V lost 11 bases to trimming and J lost 8 bases, with 21 bases between them. CDR3 in DNA: TGTGCCTCCGAGGTAGGGCAGGGAGGCGAAAAACTGTTTTTT. Its translation: CASEVGQGGEKLFF.

The chain combines TRBV10-1 with TRBJ1-1; 9 bases map to TRBD1. The CDR3 totals 15 residues. The junction had 6 bases not matched to a gene; V was cut back by 6 bases and J by 1 base. Germline V lookup: CDR1 WNHNN, CDR2 SYGVQD (reference sequence). CDR3 amino acids: CASSRDRVANTEAFF. CDR3 nucleotide sequence: TGCGCCAGCAGCCGGGACAGGGTGGCGAACACTGAAGCTTTCTTT.

The chain couples TRBV27 to TRBJ1-2; 7 nucleotides agree with TRBD1. V trimming: 5 bases; J trimming: 4 bases; junction bases outside the gene matches: 7. Per the germline V gene, CDR1 is MNHEY and CDR2 is SMNVEV (reference sequence). This CDR3 has 14 amino acids. The CDR3 region is CASSRDREGYGYTF. CDR3 nucleotide sequence: TGTGCCAGCAGTAGGGACAGAGAGGGCTATGGCTACACCTTC.

The table lists this clone with a count of one. One junction end does not reproduce the germline sequence, and a read error may be involved. This chain uses TRBV7-8 with TRBJ2-1; tentative D call: TRBD1 (5 bases). This CDR3 contains 14 residues. CDR1 is SGHVS, CDR2 FQNEAQ, per germline. CDR3 nucleotides: TGTGCCAGCAGCTTAGAATTGGAGCTGACAGAACGGATCTTC. Translating gives CASSLELELTERIF.

The V and J genes are TRBV7-9 and TRBJ1-1; 9 positions agree with TRBD1. The CDR3 loop spans 14 amino acids. Germline CDR1 reads SEHNR; CDR2 reads FQNEAQ (reference sequence). The V gene end was trimmed by 5 bases and the J gene end by 1 base; junction bases not matched to a gene: 2. This chain's CDR3 is CASSKTGGNTEAFF. For the CDR3, the DNA is TGTGCCAGCAGCAAGACAGGGGGGAACACTGAAGCTTTCTTT.

This chain uses TRBV15 with TRBJ1-5; no firm D call. The CDR3 is made up of 15 amino acids. Trimming pared 0 bases from V and 4 bases from J, leaving 10 bases between. In germline, CDR1 is LNHNV, CDR2 YYDKDF (reference sequence). This CDR3 reads CATSRDMYENQPQHF. In DNA, the CDR3 is TGTGCCACCAGCAGAGATATGTACGAGAATCAGCCCCAGCATTTT.

The chain links TRBV29-1 to TRBJ1-4, with D unclear. This CDR3 contains 14 residues. The V gene lost 2 bases and the J gene lost 2 bases, with 9 bases spanning the gap. Germline V CDR1 and CDR2: SQVTM, ANQGSEA. The CDR3 coding sequence is TGCAGCGTTGAACCACTATACACTAATGAAAAACTGTTTTTT. Amino acids: CSVEPLYTNEKLFF.

As regards this clone: Other DNA sequences in the same sample also yield this CDR3. V is TRBV27 and J is TRBJ1-1, with D unresolved. The CDR3 is 14 amino acids. V was cut by 0 bases and J by 0 bases, with 5 bases left in between. CDR1 and CDR2 from the germline V gene are MNHEY and SMNVEV (reference sequence). The CDR3 protein is CASSLSSVNTEAFF. The CDR3 nucleotides are TGTGCCAGCAGTTTATCGTCGGTGAACACTGAAGCTTTCTTT.

The V call is TRBV7-2, the J call TRBJ2-2, with D possibly matching TRBD2 (6 bases). CDR3 length equals 15 residues. Looked up from germline, CDR1 is SGHTA and CDR2 is FQGNSA. V was trimmed by 4 bases and J by 3 bases, leaving 12 bases between them. CDR3 residues: CASSSKGGDTGELFF. The DNA for the CDR3 is TGTGCCAGCAGCTCAAAGGGCGGGGACACCGGGGAGCTGTTTTTT.

The V and J genes are TRBV19 and TRBJ2-7, with D possibly being TRBD2 (5 bases). Trimming removed 4 bases at V and 1 base at J, with 11 bases between. CDR3 length: 14 amino acids. Germline V gene data show CDR1 as LNHDA and CDR2 as SQIVND (reference sequence). This chain's CDR3 is CASSTGRGSYEQYF. In DNA, the CDR3 is TGTGCCAGTAGTACGGGGAGAGGGTCCTACGAGCAGTACTTC.

V usage is TRBV4-1 and J usage is TRBJ2-1; 12 nucleotides align to TRBD2. The germline CDR1 and CDR2 sequences are MGHRA and YSYEKL. With 1 base clipped from V and 0 bases from J, the junction kept 7 bases outside the gene matches. The CDR3 totals 19 residues. CDR3 bases: TGCGCCAGCAGCCAAGGGGGACTAGCGGGCCTTAGCTCCTACAATGAGCAGTTCTTC. Translated, it gives CASSQGGLAGLSSYNEQFF.

The chain joins TRBV7-8 to TRBJ2-7; 7 bases line up with TRBD2. Trimming cost V 2 bases and J 6 bases; bases outside gene matches: 10. Germline V gene lookup returns CDR1 SGHVS and CDR2 FQNEAQ. There are 15 residues in the CDR3. The CDR3 here is CASSLLAEGPPEQYF. In nucleotides, the CDR3 is TGTGCCAGCAGCTTACTAGCGGAGGGCCCACCCGAGCAGTACTTC.

As to this clone: Compared with germline, one end of the junction differs, possibly owing to a read error. The V and J genes are TRBV28 and TRBJ1-1; a possible D gene is TRBD1 (5 bases). The germline CDR1 and CDR2 sequences are MDHEN and SYDVKM. This CDR3 spans 13 amino acids. CDR3 nucleotide sequence: TGTGCCAGCTGTTTGGGGGGGAGCACTGAAGCTTTCTTT. Its translation: CASCLGGSTEAFF.

Only a few counts were recorded for this clone. The chain recombines TRBV14 with TRBJ2-7, with no clear D. This CDR3 contains 14 residues. Germline V gene data show CDR1 as SGHDN and CDR2 as FVKESK. With 2 bases removed from V and 3 bases from J, the gap between germline ends came to 11 bases. The CDR3 DNA reads as TGTGCCAGCAGCCAAAGGAGAGTATTCTACGAGCAGTACTTC. Encoded protein: CASSQRRVFYEQYF.

The chain carries TRBV7-2 and TRBJ1-2; D call uncertain. Germline V CDR1 and CDR2: SGHTA, FQGNSA. V was cut by 2 bases and J by 4 bases, with 17 bases left in between. The CDR3 is made up of 16 amino acids. CDR3: CASSLSSVTPLYGYTF. The CDR3 DNA reads as TGTGCCAGCAGCTTATCTAGCGTCACGCCTCTCTATGGCTACACCTTC.

The gene calls are TRBV7-9 and TRBJ2-3; D is undetermined. Between the trimmed V and J ends, which lost 5 bases and 6 bases, there was a span of 9 bases. This CDR3 has 12 residues. Germline CDR1 SEHNR, CDR2 FQNEAQ (reference sequence). CDR3 sequence: CASSPIGDTQYF. The CDR3 DNA sequence: TGTGCCAGCAGCCCCATCGGGGATACGCAGTATTTT.

The chain employs TRBV10-2 and TRBJ2-1; tentatively, D is TRBD2 (6 bases). This CDR3 contains 16 residues. The V end was cut by 5 bases, the J end by 1 base, with 15 bases between. Germline V gene sequence: CDR1 WSHSY, CDR2 SAAADI. The CDR3 here is CASSPNFGGSYNEQFF. The CDR3 bases are TGCGCCAGCAGTCCGAACTTCGGAGGGTCCTACAATGAGCAGTTCTTC.

This sequence joins TRBV2 and TRBJ2-3; TRBD2 agrees at 7 bases. The CDR3 runs to 16 residues. Germline V gene data show CDR1 as SNHLY and CDR2 as FYNNEI. J gave up 4 bases and V 7 bases, and 14 bases lay outside the gene matches. The CDR3 DNA follows: TGTGCCAGCACCACAAACGGACTAGTCTTTGCAGATACGCAGTATTTT. Protein: CASTTNGLVFADTQYF. The variable domain in full, completed from reference TRBV2 and TRBJ2-3, reads EPEVTQTPSHQVTQMGQEVILRCVPISNHLYFYWYRQILGQKVEFLVSFYNNEISEKSEIFDDQFSVERPDGSNFTLKIRSTKLEDSAMYFCASTTNGLVFADTQYFGPGTRLTVL.

The J gene is TRBJ1-5, the V gene TRBV28; 7 positions agree with TRBD1. CDR3 length equals 14 residues. The ends lost 7 bases at V and 3 bases at J; junction bases unmatched: 6. Looked up from germline, CDR1 is MDHEN and CDR2 is SYDVKM. CDR3 in amino acids: CASIQGQVNQPQHF. CDR3 DNA: TGTGCCAGCATTCAAGGACAGGTCAATCAGCCCCAGCATTTT.

The J gene is TRBJ2-1, the V gene TRBV25-1; D might be TRBD1 (5 bases). The CDR3 runs to 17 residues. V was pared by 6 bases and J by 4 bases, with 22 bases between. Looked up from germline, CDR1 is MGHDK and CDR2 is SYGVNS. The CDR3: CASSRNRLLMAYNEQFF. The CDR3 DNA is TGTGCCAGCAGCCGTAACAGGCTCCTCATGGCATACAATGAGCAGTTCTTC.

This chain links TRBV7-8 with TRBJ1-2; D perhaps matches TRBD1 (6 bases). CDR1 SGHVS and CDR2 FQNEAQ come from the germline V gene. The CDR3 totals 13 residues. V was shortened by 3 bases and J by 8 bases, with 13 bases between the two germline ends. CDR3 bases: TGTGCCAGCAGCTTGGCAGGGGCAAGCGGCTACACCTTC. Translation: CASSLAGASGYTF.

The CDR3 DNA reads as TGTGCCAGCAGTTACTCCGGGACAGGGGGCTCAGATACGCAGTATTTT. This sequence encodes CASSYSGTGGSDTQYF. The rearrangement uses TRBV6-6 and TRBJ2-3; 12 nucleotides align to TRBD1. Per germline, CDR1 MNHNY and CDR2 SVGAGI (reference sequence). The trim removed 0 bases at V and 4 bases at J, leaving 2 bases unmatched. The CDR3 runs 16 residues.

With regard to this clone: At one end the junction does not follow the germline gene, possibly because of a read error. V usage is TRBV6-1 and J usage is TRBJ2-5, with 8 bases lining up with TRBD1. The length of the CDR3 is 15 residues. The germline CDR1 and CDR2 sequences are MNHNS and SASEGT. This CDR3 reads CANSESTGGQETQYF. The CDR3, as DNA: TGTGCCAACAGTGAATCTACAGGGGGCCAAGAGACCCAGTACTTC.